A selection of T cell receptor beta chains follows, all from one sample in a study of cytomegalovirus exposure and HLA in healthy donors. Generated by immunoSEQ multiplex PCR, the TCRdb table keeps only in-frame clones and is missing some. The sample has roughly 150,000 clones, about 82% seen once. The sample consisted of PBMCs. The receptors were sampled from a male donor in good health and CMV-seronegative. Both conserved end residues are part of each CDR3. D genes are given only for firm matches. Expanded clones get a size class; other rows say once, few or many, or leave the size out.

once	TRBJ2-4	TRBV7-2	TRBD2	TGTGCCAGCAGCTTAGGACAGCCCCGCGGGGGGAACATTCAGTACTTC	CASSLGQPRGGNIQYF
-	TRBJ2-3	TRBV5-1	TRBD2	TGCGCCAGCAGCTCGGGACTAGCGGGAAACACAGATACGCAGTATTTT	CASSSGLAGNTDTQYF
-	TRBJ2-7	TRBV28	TRBD1	TGTGCCAGCGGGTCAGGGACAGGAGCCTACGAGCAGTACTTC	CASGSGTGAYEQYF
-	TRBJ2-5	TRBV5-1	TRBD1	TGCGCCAGCAGCTATGACAGGGGGCTGCAGTACTTC	CASSYDRGLQYF
-	TRBJ2-5	TRBV27	TRBD2	TGTGCCAGCTCCTCCAGCGGGGGGGGGCAAGAGACCCAGTACTTC	CASSSSGGGQETQYF
-	TRBJ1-6	TRBV14	-	TGTGCCAGCAGCCATGGCAGGGTCCAACTATCACCCCTCCACTTT	CASSHGRVQLSPLHF
-	TRBJ2-7	TRBV7-9	-	TGTGCCAGCACCAAAACAGGGCCCTACGAGCAGTACTTC	CASTKTGPYEQYF
-	TRBJ2-2	TRBV9	-	TGTGCCAGCAGCGTAGAGTCTAAGAACACCGGGGAGCTGTTTTTT	CASSVESKNTGELFF
-	TRBJ1-1	TRBV4-1	-	TGCGCCAGCAGCCAGGAGTCCCCATCTAACACTGAAGCTTTCTTT	CASSQESPSNTEAFF
few	TRBJ2-1	TRBV7-7	-	TGTGCCAGCAGCTCGATTGTCGGCGCGGGGGCGAGTTCCTACAATGAGCAGTTCTTC	CASSSIVGAGASSYNEQFF
-	TRBJ1-1	TRBV27	-	TGTGCCAGCAGTCCCGGTGGAGGAGCTGAAGCTTTCTTT	CASSPGGGAEAFF
once	TRBJ2-1	TRBV4-1	-	TGCGCCAGCAGCCAACCTCACAATGAGCAGTTCTTC	CASSQPHNEQFF
few	TRBJ2-7	TRBV4-2	TRBD2	TGTGCCAGCGCGGGGGGCGACCCGGGAGAGCAGTACTTC	CASAGGDPGEQYF
few	TRBJ2-5	TRBV5-1	TRBD2	TGCGCCAGCAGCTTGGATCCTGCGGGGGGCCTTCAAGAGACCCAGTACTTC	CASSLDPAGGLQETQYF
-	TRBJ2-1	TRBV7-2	TRBD1	TGTGCCAGCAGCTCCTCAAGGGACAGGGGTTACGGACTAGGCAATGAGCAGTTCTTC	CASSSSRDRGYGLGNEQFF
-	TRBJ1-2	TRBV9	-	TGTGCCGGCAGCGTAGCTACTAGCTACTATGGCTACACCTTC	CAGSVATSYYGYTF
-	TRBJ1-1	TRBV6-5	-	TGTGCCAGCAGTTACACAGGGAAAGCTGAAGCTTTCTTT	CASSYTGKAEAFF
-	TRBJ2-7	TRBV27	TRBD1	TGTGCCAGCAGTTGGGCCGGGACAGGGTACTACGAGCAGTACTTC	CASSWAGTGYYEQYF
-	TRBJ1-3	TRBV10-1	-	TGCGCCAGCAGTAGTCCCCCCGAGGCGGGTTGCACTGGAAACACCATATATTTT	CASSSPPEAGCTGNTIYF
-	TRBJ2-1	TRBV7-3	TRBD2	TGTGCCAGCAGCTCCGGACTAGCGGGTCACAATGAGCAGTTCTTC	CASSSGLAGHNEQFF
few	TRBJ1-4	TRBV6-6	TRBD1	TGTGCCAGCCGGACAGGGTTAACTGAAAAACTGTTTTTT	CASRTGLTEKLFF
-	TRBJ2-1	TRBV28	-	TGTGCCAGCAGTTTAGGTGGGAGTACTTACAATGAGCAGTTCTTC	CASSLGGSTYNEQFF
few	TRBJ2-7	TRBV27	TRBD2	TGTGCCAGCAGCTCCCGACTAGCGGGGGCATCTACGAAGCAGTACTTC	CASSSRLAGASTKQYF
-	TRBJ2-7	TRBV5-4	-	TGTGCCAGCAGCCTGGAGAACAGCAAAGGCGAGCAGTACTTC	CASSLENSKGEQYF
-	TRBJ2-2	TRBV4-1	TRBD2	TGCGCCAGCAGCCAAAAAACCGGGACTAGCGGGAGTATGGACGAGGCCGGGGAGCTGTTTTTT	CASSQKTGTSGSMDEAGELFF
-	TRBJ1-2	TRBV2	TRBD1	TGTGCCAGCAGTGGGACAGGGATTGGTGGCTACACCTTC	CASSGTGIGGYTF
-	TRBJ2-7	TRBV21-1	-	TGTGCCAGCAGGCCCGGGATACAATCCTACGAGCAGTACTTC	CASRPGIQSYEQYF